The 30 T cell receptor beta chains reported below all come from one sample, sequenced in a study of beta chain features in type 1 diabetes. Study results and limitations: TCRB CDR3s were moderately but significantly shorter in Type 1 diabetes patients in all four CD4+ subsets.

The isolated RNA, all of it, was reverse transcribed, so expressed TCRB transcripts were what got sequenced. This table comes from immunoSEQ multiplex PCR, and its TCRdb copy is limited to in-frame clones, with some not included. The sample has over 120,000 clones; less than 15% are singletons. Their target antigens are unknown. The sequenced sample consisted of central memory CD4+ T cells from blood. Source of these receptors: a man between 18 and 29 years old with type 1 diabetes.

CDR3 DNA: TGTGCCAGCAGTGACCGTTCGGGCAATCAGCCCCAGCATTTT. As protein: CASSDRSGNQPQHF. The V and J genes are TRBV6-1 and TRBJ1-5; D is undetermined. CDR1 is MNHNS, CDR2 SASEGT, per germline. V was cut by 3 bases and J by 2 bases, with 8 bases left in between. The CDR3 sequence is 14 residues long.

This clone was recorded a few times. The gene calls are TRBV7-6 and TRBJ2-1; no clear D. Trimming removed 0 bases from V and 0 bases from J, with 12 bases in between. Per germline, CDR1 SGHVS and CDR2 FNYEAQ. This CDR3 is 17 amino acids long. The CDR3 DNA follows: TGTGCCAGCAGCTTAGCGGTAGGCGGAAACTCCTACAATGAGCAGTTCTTC. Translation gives CASSLAVGGNSYNEQFF.

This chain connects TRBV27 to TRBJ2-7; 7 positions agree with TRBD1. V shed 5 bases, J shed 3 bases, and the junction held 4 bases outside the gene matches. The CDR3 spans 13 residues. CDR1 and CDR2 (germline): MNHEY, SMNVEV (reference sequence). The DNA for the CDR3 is TGTGCCAGCAGTCCGGGACAGAACTACGAGCAGTACTTC. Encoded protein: CASSPGQNYEQYF.

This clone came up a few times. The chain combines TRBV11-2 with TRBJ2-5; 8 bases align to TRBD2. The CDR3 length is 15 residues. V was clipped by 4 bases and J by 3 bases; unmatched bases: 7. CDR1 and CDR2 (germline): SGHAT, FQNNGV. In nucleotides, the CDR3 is TGTGCCAGCAGCTCGCTGGGACTAGGAAAAGAGACCCAGTACTTC. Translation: CASSSLGLGKETQYF. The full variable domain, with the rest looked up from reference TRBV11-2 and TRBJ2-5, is EAGVAQSPRYKIIEKRQSVAFWCNPISGHATLYWYQQILGQGPKLLIQFQNNGVVDDSQLPKDRFSAERLKGVDSTLKIQPAKLEDSAVYLCASSSLGLGKETQYFGPGTRLLVL.

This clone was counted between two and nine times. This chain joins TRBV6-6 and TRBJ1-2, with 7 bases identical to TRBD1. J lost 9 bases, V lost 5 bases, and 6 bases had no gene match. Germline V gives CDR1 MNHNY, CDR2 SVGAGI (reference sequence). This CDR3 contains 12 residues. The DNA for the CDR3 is TGTGCCAGCAGTCAGCGACAGGGCCGCTACACCTTC. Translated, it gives CASSQRQGRYTF.

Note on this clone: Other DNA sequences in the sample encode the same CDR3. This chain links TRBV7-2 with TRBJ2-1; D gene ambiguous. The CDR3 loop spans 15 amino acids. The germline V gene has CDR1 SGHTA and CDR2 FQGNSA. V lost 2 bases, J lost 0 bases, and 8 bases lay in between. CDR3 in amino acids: CASSLPRSSYNEQFF. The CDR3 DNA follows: TGTGCCAGCAGCTTACCCCGAAGCTCCTACAATGAGCAGTTCTTC.

CDR3 DNA: TGTGCCAGCAGCCGACCCTTAGCGGGGGGTTACAATGAGCAGTTCTTC. Its translation: CASSRPLAGGYNEQFF. The V gene is TRBV14, the J gene TRBJ2-1; 10 nucleotides agree with TRBD2. Germline values: CDR1 SGHDN, CDR2 FVKESK. V shed 4 bases and J 4 bases; nucleotides not matched to a gene: 7. The CDR3 contains 16 residues.

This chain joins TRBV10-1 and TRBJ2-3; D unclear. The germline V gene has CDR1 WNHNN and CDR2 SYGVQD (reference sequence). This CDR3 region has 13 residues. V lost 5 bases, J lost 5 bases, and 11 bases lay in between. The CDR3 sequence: CASSQVIGDTQYF. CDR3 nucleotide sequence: TGCGCCAGCAGTCAAGTAATAGGAGATACGCAGTATTTT.

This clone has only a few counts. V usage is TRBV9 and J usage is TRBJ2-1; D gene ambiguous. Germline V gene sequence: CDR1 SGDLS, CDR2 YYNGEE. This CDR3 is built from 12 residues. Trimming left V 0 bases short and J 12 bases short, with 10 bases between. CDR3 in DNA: TGTGCCAGCAGCGTAGTCGGCACTTCGCAGTTCTTC. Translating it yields CASSVVGTSQFF. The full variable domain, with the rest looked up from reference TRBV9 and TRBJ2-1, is DSGVTQTPKHLITATGQRVTLRCSPRSGDLSVYWYQQSLDQGLQFLIQYYNGEERAKGNILERFSAQQFPDLHSELNLSSLELGDSALYFCASSVVGTSQFFGPGTRLTVL.

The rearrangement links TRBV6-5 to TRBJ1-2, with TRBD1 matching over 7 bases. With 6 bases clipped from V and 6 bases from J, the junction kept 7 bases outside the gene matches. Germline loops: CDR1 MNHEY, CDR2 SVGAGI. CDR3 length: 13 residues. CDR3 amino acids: CASSPGQVDGYTF. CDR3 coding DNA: TGTGCCAGCAGCCCCGGACAGGTTGATGGCTACACCTTC.

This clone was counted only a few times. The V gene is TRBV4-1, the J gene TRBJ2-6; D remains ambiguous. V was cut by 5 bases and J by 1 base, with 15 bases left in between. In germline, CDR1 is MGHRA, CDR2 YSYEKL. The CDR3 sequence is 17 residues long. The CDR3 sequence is CASSSPGRRSGANVLTF. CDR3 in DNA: TGCGCCAGCAGCTCCCCTGGCAGGCGGTCTGGGGCCAACGTCCTGACTTTC.

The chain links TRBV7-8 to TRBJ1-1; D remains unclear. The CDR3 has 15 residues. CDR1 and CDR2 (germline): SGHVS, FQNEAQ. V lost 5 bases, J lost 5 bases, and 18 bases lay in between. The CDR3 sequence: CASSTESGRGTEAFF. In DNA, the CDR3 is TGTGCCAGCAGCACGGAGTCGGGTCGAGGTACTGAAGCTTTCTTT.

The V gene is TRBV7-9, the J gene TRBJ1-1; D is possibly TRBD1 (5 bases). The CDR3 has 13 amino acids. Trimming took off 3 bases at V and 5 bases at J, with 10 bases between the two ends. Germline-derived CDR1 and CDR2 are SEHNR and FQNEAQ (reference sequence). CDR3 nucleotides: TGTGCCAGCAGCTTGCCGCAGGGAACTGAAGCTTTCTTT. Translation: CASSLPQGTEAFF.

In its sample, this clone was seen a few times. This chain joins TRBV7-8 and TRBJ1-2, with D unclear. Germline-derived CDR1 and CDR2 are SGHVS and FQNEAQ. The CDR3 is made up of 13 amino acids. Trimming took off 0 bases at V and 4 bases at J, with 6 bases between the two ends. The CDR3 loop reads CASSLALSYGYTF. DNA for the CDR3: TGTGCCAGCAGCTTAGCGCTCAGCTATGGCTACACCTTC.

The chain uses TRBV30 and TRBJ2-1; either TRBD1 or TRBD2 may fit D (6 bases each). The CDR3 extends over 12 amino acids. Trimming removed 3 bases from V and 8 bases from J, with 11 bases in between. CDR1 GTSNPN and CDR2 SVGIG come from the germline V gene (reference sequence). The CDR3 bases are TGTGCCTGGAGGCTCGGGGGCGATGAGCAGTTCTTC. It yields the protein CAWRLGGDEQFF.

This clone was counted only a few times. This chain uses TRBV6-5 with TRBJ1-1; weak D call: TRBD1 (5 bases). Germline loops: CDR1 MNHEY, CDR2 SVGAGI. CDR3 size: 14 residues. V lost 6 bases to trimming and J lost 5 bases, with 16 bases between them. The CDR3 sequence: CASRSGNSVTEAFF. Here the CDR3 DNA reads TGTGCCAGCAGATCAGGGAATAGCGTGACTGAAGCTTTCTTT.

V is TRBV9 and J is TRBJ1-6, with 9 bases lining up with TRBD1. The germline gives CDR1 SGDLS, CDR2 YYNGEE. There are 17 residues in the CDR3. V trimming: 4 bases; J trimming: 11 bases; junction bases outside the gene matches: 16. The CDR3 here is CASSPRGPGTGTAPLHF. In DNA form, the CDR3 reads TGTGCCAGCAGCCCCCGCGGACCCGGGACAGGGACGGCACCCCTCCACTTT. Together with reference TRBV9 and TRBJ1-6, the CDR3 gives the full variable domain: DSGVTQTPKHLITATGQRVTLRCSPRSGDLSVYWYQQSLDQGLQFLIQYYNGEERAKGNILERFSAQQFPDLHSELNLSSLELGDSALYFCASSPRGPGTGTAPLHFGNGTRLTVT.

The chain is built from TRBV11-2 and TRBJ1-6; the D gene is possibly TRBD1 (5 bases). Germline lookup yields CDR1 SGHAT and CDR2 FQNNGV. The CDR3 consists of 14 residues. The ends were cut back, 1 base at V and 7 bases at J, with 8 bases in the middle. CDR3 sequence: CASSLAQVNSPLHF. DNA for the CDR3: TGTGCCAGCAGCTTAGCACAGGTGAATTCACCCCTCCACTTT.

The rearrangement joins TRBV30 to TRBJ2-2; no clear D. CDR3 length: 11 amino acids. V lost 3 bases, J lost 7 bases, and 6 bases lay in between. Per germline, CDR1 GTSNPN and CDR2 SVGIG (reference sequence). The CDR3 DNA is TGTGCCTGGAGAAGGGTCGGGGAGCTGTTTTTT. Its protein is CAWRRVGELFF.

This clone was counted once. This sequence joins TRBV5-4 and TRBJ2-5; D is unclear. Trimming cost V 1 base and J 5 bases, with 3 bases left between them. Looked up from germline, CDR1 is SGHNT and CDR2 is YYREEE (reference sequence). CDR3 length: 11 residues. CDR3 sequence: CASSLSETQYF. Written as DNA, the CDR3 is TGTGCCAGCAGCTTGTCCGAGACCCAGTACTTC.

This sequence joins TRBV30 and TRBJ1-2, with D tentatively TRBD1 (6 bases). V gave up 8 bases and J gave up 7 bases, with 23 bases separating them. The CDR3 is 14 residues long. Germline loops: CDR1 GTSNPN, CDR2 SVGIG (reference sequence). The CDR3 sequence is CAHPRGGSSFGYTF. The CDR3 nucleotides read TGTGCCCACCCAAGGGGGGGCTCCTCTTTTGGCTACACCTTC.

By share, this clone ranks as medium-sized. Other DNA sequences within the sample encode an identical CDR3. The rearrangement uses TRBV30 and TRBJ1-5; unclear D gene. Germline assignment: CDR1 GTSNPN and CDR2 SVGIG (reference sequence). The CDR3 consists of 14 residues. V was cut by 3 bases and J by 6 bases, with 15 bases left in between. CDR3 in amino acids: CAWSGQEGGQPQHF. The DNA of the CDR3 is TGTGCCTGGAGCGGGCAGGAGGGTGGTCAGCCCCAGCATTTT.

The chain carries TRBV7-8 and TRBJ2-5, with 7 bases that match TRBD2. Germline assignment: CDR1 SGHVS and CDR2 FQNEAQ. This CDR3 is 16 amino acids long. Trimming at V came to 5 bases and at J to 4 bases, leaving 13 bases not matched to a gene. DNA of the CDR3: TGTGCCAGCAGCCCGCTAGCGGCAGGAAACCCAGAGACCCAGTACTTC. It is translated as CASSPLAAGNPETQYF.

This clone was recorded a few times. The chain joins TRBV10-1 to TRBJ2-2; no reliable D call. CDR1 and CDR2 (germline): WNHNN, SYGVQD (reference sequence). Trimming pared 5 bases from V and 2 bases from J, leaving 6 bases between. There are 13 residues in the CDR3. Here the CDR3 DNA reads TGCGCCAGCAGTCCCTTTAACACCGGGGAGCTGTTTTTT. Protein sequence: CASSPFNTGELFF.

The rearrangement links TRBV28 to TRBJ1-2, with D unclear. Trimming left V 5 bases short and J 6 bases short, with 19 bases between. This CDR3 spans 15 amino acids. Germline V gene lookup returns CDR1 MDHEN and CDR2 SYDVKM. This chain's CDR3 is CASSRTTDRANGYTF. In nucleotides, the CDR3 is TGTGCCAGCAGTCGGACGACGGACCGAGCAAATGGCTACACCTTC.

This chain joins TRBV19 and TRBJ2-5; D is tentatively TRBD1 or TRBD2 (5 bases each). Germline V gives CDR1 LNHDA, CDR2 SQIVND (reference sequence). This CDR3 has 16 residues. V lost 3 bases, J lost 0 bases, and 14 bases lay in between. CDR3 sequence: CASSMVSGQYQETQYF. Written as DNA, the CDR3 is TGTGCCAGTAGTATGGTTTCGGGGCAGTACCAAGAGACCCAGTACTTC.

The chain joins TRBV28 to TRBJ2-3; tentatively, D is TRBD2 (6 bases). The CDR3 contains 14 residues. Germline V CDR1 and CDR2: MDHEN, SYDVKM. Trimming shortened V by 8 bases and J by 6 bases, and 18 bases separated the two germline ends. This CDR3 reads CASGGFPGRDTQYF. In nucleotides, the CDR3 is TGTGCCAGCGGGGGGTTCCCAGGGCGGGATACGCAGTATTTT. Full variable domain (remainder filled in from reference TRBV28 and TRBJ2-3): DVKVTQSSRYLVKRTGEKVFLECVQDMDHENMFWYRQDPGLGLRLIYFSYDVKMKEKGDIPEGYSVSREKKERFSLILESASTNQTSMYLCASGGFPGRDTQYFGPGTRLTVL.

CDR3 loop: CASSLGIGQQETQYF. DNA for the CDR3: TGTGCCAGCAGCTTAGGGATAGGCCAACAAGAGACCCAGTACTTC. The chain combines TRBV7-9 with TRBJ2-5; D gene ambiguous. The CDR3 has 15 residues. V lost 1 base to trimming and J lost 2 bases, with 11 bases between them. CDR1 SEHNR and CDR2 FQNEAQ come from the germline V gene (reference sequence).

The CDR3 DNA reads as TGTGCCAGCAGCCCGAGGACAGGGCCAGATACGCAGTATTTT. Its protein is CASSPRTGPDTQYF. V and J are TRBV13 and TRBJ2-3; TRBD1 matches at 8 bases. This CDR3 comprises 14 residues. Losses at the gene ends were 5 bases for V and 4 bases for J; bases not matched to a gene: 5. Germline CDR1 reads PRHDT; CDR2 reads FYEKMQ (reference sequence).

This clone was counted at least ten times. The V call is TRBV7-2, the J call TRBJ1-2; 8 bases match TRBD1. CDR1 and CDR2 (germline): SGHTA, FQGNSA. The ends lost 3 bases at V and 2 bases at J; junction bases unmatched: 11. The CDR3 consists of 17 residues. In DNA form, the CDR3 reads TGTGCCAGCAGCTTGGGGATCGGGACAGGACTCAACTATGGCTACACCTTC. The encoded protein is CASSLGIGTGLNYGYTF. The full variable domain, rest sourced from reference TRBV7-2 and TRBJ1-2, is GAGVSQSPSNKVTEKGKDVELRCDPISGHTALYWYRQSLGQGLEFLIYFQGNSAPDKSGLPSDRFSAERTGGSVSTLTIQRTQQEDSAVYLCASSLGIGTGLNYGYTFGSGTRLTVV.